This record looks at one T cell receptor (beta chain) sequence and its context. The antigen is unknown. This sample is drawn from a study of CD8+ T cells in alopecia areata. The overall study: At a dose of 5 to 10 mg twice daily, oral tofacitinib was given to treated patients. Patients took tofacitinib for 6 to 18 months, followed by 6 drug-free months.

Regarding the study as a whole: There were many expanded lesional clones persisting in scalp and blood during tofacitinib.

As to treatment: oral pan-JAK inhibitor, 5-10 mg twice daily. Peripheral blood and lesional scalp punch biopsies were taken from alopecia areata patients. CDR3 length: 13 residues. V lost 5 bases and J 6 bases, leaving 14 bases between the germline ends. The germline CDR1 and CDR2 sequences are SEHNR and FQNEAQ (reference sequence). Extracted RNA was reverse transcribed, and the resulting cDNA served as sequencing template. The table came from immunoSEQ multiplex PCR; TCRdb's copy has only in-frame clones and leaves some out. The sample gives about 190,000 clones, approximately 56% of which show up once; 0.65% to 0.7% is in the top ten.

This chain connects TRBV7-9 to TRBJ2-7; D is undetermined. Material: CD4+ T cells sorted from blood, obtained at week 4, from a patient treated with tofacitinib. The TCR originated in a human donor with alopecia areata. The DNA for the CDR3 is TGTGCCAGCAGCCCGCAGGCTAGTCGCGAGCAGTACTTC. Translating it yields CASSPQASREQYF.